Listed below are T cell receptor beta chains from one sample, sequenced in a study of blood T cell repertoires in COVID-19. TCRdb keeps only in-frame clones here, not all; method: immunoSEQ multiplex PCR. Of about 350,000 clones listed, roughly 86% are singletons. Sequencing input: peripheral blood. These receptors originate from a man aged 25 to 40 with COVID-19, enrolled during active disease. Both conserved end residues are part of each CDR3. D genes are given only for firm matches. Size is omitted from some rows. Given values are once, few, many or a class for expanded clones.

TRBV5-1	.	.	TRBJ2-5	CASSFGLQGAETQYF	TGCGCCAGCAGCTTTGGCTTACAGGGTGCAGAGACCCAGTACTTC
TRBV7-8	TRBD1	.	TRBJ1-1	CASRLTGAALMNTEAFF	TGTGCCAGCAGACTTACAGGGGCAGCGCTTATGAACACTGAAGCTTTCTTT
TRBV6-4	TRBD1	.	TRBJ1-2	CASSPGTANYGYTF	TGTGCCAGCAGCCCCGGGACAGCAAACTATGGCTACACCTTC
TRBV7-9	TRBD1	.	TRBJ1-3	CASRLQGVGNTIYF	TGTGCCAGCAGATTACAGGGGGTTGGAAACACCATATATTTT
TRBV28	.	once	TRBJ1-5	CASLRQYNQPQHF	TGTGCCAGCCTGAGACAGTACAATCAGCCCCAGCATTTT
TRBV10-3	TRBD1	.	TRBJ1-1	CATSPGTGRYQDTEAFF	TGTGCCACCTCACCGGGGACAGGGAGGTACCAGGACACTGAAGCTTTCTTT
TRBV9	.	.	TRBJ2-1	CASSVAPVYNEQFF	TGTGCCAGCAGCGTAGCCCCCGTTTACAATGAGCAGTTCTTC
TRBV5-4	TRBD1	.	TRBJ2-7	CASSSRQGSPYEQYF	TGTGCCAGCAGCTCGCGACAGGGAAGCCCCTACGAGCAGTACTTC
TRBV4-3	TRBD1	.	TRBJ2-7	CASSQGTGTGAYEQYF	TGCGCCAGCAGCCAAGGGACCGGGACAGGGGCCTACGAGCAGTACTTC
TRBV3-1/TRBV3-2	TRBD2	.	TRBJ2-1	CASSQDLGTSGKNEQFF	TGTGCCAGCAGCCAAGATTTGGGGACTAGCGGAAAAAATGAGCAGTTCTTC
TRBV28	TRBD1	.	TRBJ1-2	CASSFSYGTGEVNGYTF	TGTGCCAGCAGTTTTTCATACGGGACAGGGGAGGTGAATGGCTACACCTTC
TRBV9	.	.	TRBJ1-2	CASSVSGSGYTF	TGTGCCAGCAGCGTAAGCGGTAGTGGCTACACCTTC
TRBV7-2	TRBD1	.	TRBJ2-5	CASSFGTAWGETQYF	TGTGCCAGCAGCTTTGGGACAGCCTGGGGAGAGACCCAGTACTTC
TRBV7-9	TRBD1	.	TRBJ1-2	CAMGRDRSNYGYTF	TGTGCCATGGGACGGGACAGGTCGAACTATGGCTACACCTTC
TRBV29-1	TRBD1	.	TRBJ2-7	CSVEDPTLGQGGEQYF	TGCAGCGTTGAAGATCCCACCTTAGGACAGGGGGGCGAGCAGTACTTC
TRBV7-2	.	.	TRBJ2-7	CASSSRGGGSYEQYF	TGTGCCAGCAGCTCCCGGGGAGGAGGGTCGTACGAGCAGTACTTC
TRBV27	TRBD2	.	TRBJ2-5	CASSLLPGTSGGLQETQYF	TGTGCCAGCAGTTTACTTCCCGGGACTAGCGGGGGCCTCCAAGAGACCCAGTACTTC
TRBV28	TRBD1	.	TRBJ2-7	CASSGTGRGQYF	TGTGCCAGCAGTGGGACAGGGCGAGGGCAGTACTTC
TRBV21-1	.	.	TRBJ2-7	CASSTCSYEQYF	TGTGCCAGCAGCACCTGCTCCTACGAGCAGTACTTC
TRBV1	.	.	TRBJ2-1	CTSSHLRTHVRNEQFF	TGCACCAGCAGCCATTTACGTACTCATGTACGTAATGAGCAGTTCTTC
TRBV3-1/TRBV3-2	TRBD1	.	TRBJ1-1	CASSQVGQGAWHTEAFF	TGTGCCAGCAGCCAAGTAGGGCAGGGGGCATGGCACACTGAAGCTTTCTTT
TRBV7-7	TRBD2	.	TRBJ2-1	CASSLFKTSGSDSYNEQFF	TGTGCCAGCAGCTTATTCAAGACTAGCGGGAGTGATTCCTACAATGAGCAGTTCTTC
TRBV7-2	TRBD1	.	TRBJ2-2	CASSLAPTGVGTGELFF	TGTGCCAGCAGCTTAGCCCCTACAGGGGTAGGCACCGGGGAGCTGTTTTTT
TRBV27	TRBD1	.	TRBJ1-4	CASSFTTMPGQGEKLFF	TGTGCCAGCAGTTTCACCACTATGCCGGGACAGGGCGAAAAACTGTTTTTT
TRBV19	TRBD1	few	TRBJ1-5	CASRPGQGGNQPQHF	TGTGCCAGTAGGCCGGGACAGGGTGGGAATCAGCCCCAGCATTTT
TRBV6-6	TRBD1	.	TRBJ1-5	CASSYSTGSSNQPQHF	TGTGCCAGCAGTTACTCGACAGGGTCTAGCAATCAGCCCCAGCATTTT
TRBV28	.	.	TRBJ1-4	CASRQDEKLFF	TGTGCCAGCAGACAGGATGAAAAACTGTTTTTT
TRBV5-8	.	.	TRBJ1-1	CASRSNDRRSEAFF	TGTGCCAGCAGGTCCAACGATCGGAGGTCTGAAGCTTTCTTT
TRBV19	.	.	TRBJ2-2	CASKSQGTANTGELFF	TGTGCCAGTAAAAGTCAGGGGACCGCGAACACCGGGGAGCTGTTTTTT
TRBV11-2	.	.	TRBJ1-2	CASSLAANYGYTF	TGTGCCAGCAGCTTAGCGGCTAACTATGGCTACACCTTC
TRBV2	TRBD1	.	TRBJ1-4	CASSQPPGQGPFDEKLFF	TGTGCCAGCAGCCAACCCCCGGGACAGGGGCCCTTTGATGAAAAACTGTTTTTT
TRBV5-1	TRBD2	.	TRBJ2-1	CASSLQPGGSYNEQFF	TGCGCCAGCAGCTTACAACCGGGGGGCTCCTACAATGAGCAGTTCTTC
TRBV9	.	once	TRBJ2-7	CASSVAPGHYEQYF	TGTGCCAGCAGCGTAGCGCCAGGCCACTACGAGCAGTACTTC
TRBV5-1	TRBD1	.	TRBJ2-7	CASSFFQGARYEQYF	TGCGCCAGCAGCTTCTTCCAGGGGGCGCGTTACGAGCAGTACTTC
TRBV5-4	TRBD1	.	TRBJ2-7	CASSAGQGVPEQYF	TGTGCCAGCAGCGCGGGACAGGGGGTGCCCGAGCAGTACTTC
TRBV29-1	TRBD2	.	TRBJ2-1	CSVGMKLAGGNEQFF	TGCAGCGTTGGGATGAAACTAGCGGGAGGCAATGAGCAGTTCTTC
TRBV5-6	.	.	TRBJ1-1	CASSFGRGPTEAFF	TGTGCCAGCAGCTTCGGACGAGGGCCCACTGAAGCTTTCTTT
TRBV9	.	.	TRBJ2-1	CASSVSGSANEQFF	TGTGCCAGCAGCGTAAGCGGTAGTGCCAATGAGCAGTTCTTC
TRBV19	.	few	TRBJ1-2	CASSIGLSYGYTF	TGTGCCAGTAGTATAGGACTTTCCTATGGCTACACCTTC
TRBV21-1	.	.	TRBJ2-6	CASSKLSSGANVLTF	TGTGCCAGCAGCAAATTGAGCTCTGGGGCCAACGTCCTGACTTTC
TRBV5-6	.	.	TRBJ2-2	CASSAPNTGELFF	TGTGCCAGCAGCGCGCCGAACACCGGGGAGCTGTTTTTT
TRBV9	.	few	TRBJ1-6	CASSVGRGIYNSPLHF	TGTGCCAGCAGCGTAGGAAGGGGGATCTATAATTCACCCCTCCACTTT
TRBV7-9	.	.	TRBJ1-3	CASSLSSGNTIYF	TGTGCCAGCAGCCTGAGCTCTGGAAACACCATATATTTT
TRBV4-3	TRBD1	.	TRBJ1-5	CASSQDLGTGSNQPQHF	TGCGCCAGCAGCCAAGATCTAGGGACAGGGAGCAATCAGCCCCAGCATTTT
TRBV11-3	TRBD2	.	TRBJ2-1	CASSPGGGNEQFF	TGTGCCAGCAGCCCCGGGGGGGGCAATGAGCAGTTCTTC
TRBV28	.	.	TRBJ2-7	CASSLTDPIYEQYF	TGTGCCAGCAGCCTCACAGATCCAATCTACGAGCAGTACTTC